The 18 T cell receptor beta chains in this list originate from one sample, sequenced in a study of T cells in Graves' hyperthyroidism and ophthalmopathy. Amplification yielded TCR beta CDR3 regions, with RNA transcripts as the source. RT-PCR in the first round (using the HTBI primer set) targeted the TCR CDR3. MiXCR was run by TCRdb on the multiplex PCR reads, yielding one entry per CDR3 protein. Here the sample spans around 700,000 distinct CDR3 sequences, about a third being singletons. The sample was blood. The origin of the receptors is a woman aged 40-49 years with Graves' hyperthyroidism.

This clonotype came up many times. CDR3 nucleotides: TGTGCCAGCAGTGCTAGCGGAACCCAGTACTTC. The encoded protein is CASSASGTQYF. The rearrangement joins TRBV25-1 to TRBJ2-5, with 7 bases aligning to TRBD2. The junction had 1 base not matched to a gene; V was cut back by 4 bases and J by 8 bases. CDR3 length equals 11 residues. The germline CDR1 and CDR2 sequences are MGHDK and SYGVNS.

This clonotype has a handful of counts. The chain combines TRBV12-3 or TRBV12-4 with TRBJ1-1; D is uncertain. CDR3 size: 13 residues. V lost 6 bases and J lost 4, with 12 bases in between. The CDR3 region is CASRLGPLTEAFF. The CDR3 coding sequence is TGTGCCAGCAGACTTGGGCCCCTCACTGAAGCTTTCTTT.

As for this clonotype: Lacking the conserved final phenylalanine or tryptophan, this CDR3 likely reflects a read error. CDR3: CASRQAASYEQYL. For the CDR3, the DNA is TGTGCCAGCAGACAGGCTGCTTCCTACGAGCAGTACCTC. The chain is built from TRBV7-9 and TRBJ2-7, with a tentative D call TRBD1 (5 bases). The CDR3 has 13 amino acids. Germline V gives CDR1 SEHNR, CDR2 FQNEAQ (reference sequence). V lost 6 bases and J 1 base, leaving 10 bases between the germline ends.

This clonotype showed up just a few times. The chain's CDR3 is CASSPGAGNAYEQYF. In nucleotides, the CDR3 is TGTGCCAGCAGCCCCGGGGCAGGGAACGCCTACGAGCAGTACTTC. The rearrangement uses TRBV6-5 and TRBJ2-7; D possibly uses TRBD1 or TRBD2 (5 bases each). V was clipped by 6 bases and J by 2 bases, with 17 bases between them. CDR1 MNHEY and CDR2 SVGAGI come from the germline V gene. The CDR3 spans 15 residues.

The chain recombines TRBV30 with TRBJ1-1, with a possible D match to TRBD1 (6 bases). Germline V CDR1 and CDR2: GTSNPN, SVGIG (reference sequence). V lost 0 bases and J 5 bases, leaving 10 bases between the germline ends. There are 13 residues in the CDR3. Here the CDR3 reads CAWSVIQGTEAFF. CDR3 DNA: TGTGCCTGGAGTGTAATCCAGGGGACTGAAGCTTTCTTT.

V usage is TRBV7-2 and J usage is TRBJ1-1, with D perhaps TRBD1 (6 bases). V was shortened by 4 bases and J by 1 base, with 25 bases between the two germline ends. The CDR3 consists of 19 residues. Per the germline V gene, CDR1 is SGHTA and CDR2 is FQGNSA. CDR3 sequence (DNA): TGTGCCAGCAGCTCCCGTTTTTGGTCAGGGGCTTATCAGAACACTGAAGCTTTCTTT. Its protein product is CASSSRFWSGAYQNTEAFF.

The rearrangement links TRBV19 to TRBJ1-6, with a weak D call TRBD1 (6 bases). The CDR3 loop spans 11 amino acids. Germline assignment: CDR1 LNHDA and CDR2 SQIVND (reference sequence). In DNA form, the CDR3 reads TGTGTCGGACAGTCCCATTCACCCCTCCACTTT. It specifies CVGQSHSPLHF.

The J gene is TRBJ2-7, the V gene TRBV27; possibly TRBD1 or TRBD2 for D (5 bases each). Trimming took off 6 bases at V and 6 bases at J, with 12 bases between the two ends. Per the germline V gene, CDR1 is MNHEY and CDR2 is SMNVEV (reference sequence). This CDR3 is 12 amino acids long. The DNA of the CDR3 is TGTGCCAGCAGGTTGGGGGTTAGCGAGCAGTACTTC. It is translated as CASRLGVSEQYF.

The CDR3 spells CATSRPGAGETYEQYF. The CDR3 bases are TGTGCCACCAGCAGACCAGGCGCGGGGGAGACCTACGAGCAGTACTTC. The rearrangement uses TRBV15 and TRBJ2-7, with 7 nucleotides matching TRBD2. V was clipped by 2 bases and J by 2 bases; unmatched bases: 9. This CDR3 region has 16 residues. Germline assignment: CDR1 LNHNV and CDR2 YYDKDF (reference sequence). Looking up the rest from reference TRBV15 and TRBJ2-7 gives the full variable domain: DAMVIQNPRYQVTQFGKPVTLSCSQTLNHNVMYWYQQKSSQAPKLLFHYYDKDFNNEADTPDNFQSRRPNTSFCFLDIRSPGLGDTAMYLCATSRPGAGETYEQYFGPGTRLTVT.

In its sample, this clonotype was seen a few times. The rearrangement links TRBV4-3 to TRBJ1-4; D is unclear. Germline lookup yields CDR1 LGHNA and CDR2 YSLEER. V was trimmed by 4 bases and J by 7 bases, leaving 13 bases between them. This CDR3 region has 14 residues. CDR3 sequence: CASSLARVGEKLFF. The CDR3 DNA is TGCGCCAGCAGCCTAGCCCGAGTTGGTGAAAAACTGTTTTTT.

The chain uses TRBV7-9 and TRBJ1-1; D is ambiguous. V lost 1 base and J lost 9, with 15 bases in between. CDR1 is SEHNR, CDR2 FQNEAQ, per germline (reference sequence). The CDR3 sequence is 14 residues long. The CDR3 region is CASSLGAGSQKAFF. The DNA of the CDR3 is TGTGCCAGCAGCTTAGGTGCTGGGTCTCAGAAAGCTTTCTTT. Supplemented by reference TRBV7-9 and TRBJ1-1, the full variable domain reads DTGVSQNPRHKITKRGQNVTFRCDPISEHNRLYWYRQTLGQGPEFLTYFQNEAQLEKSRLLSDRFSAERPKGSFSTLEIQRTEQGDSAMYLCASSLGAGSQKAFFGQGTRLTVV.

The genes are TRBV7-6 and TRBJ2-7; 12 bases are shared with TRBD1. Germline V gene lookup returns CDR1 SGHVS and CDR2 FNYEAQ. The trim removed 5 bases at V and 7 bases at J, leaving 9 bases unmatched. The CDR3 has 15 amino acids. CDR3 nucleotides: TGTGCCAGCAGCCTACTGGGACAGGGGGCTCGAGAGCAGTACTTC. This encodes CASSLLGQGAREQYF.

The chain recombines TRBV11-1 with TRBJ1-1; D unclear. Trimming removed 5 bases from V and 4 bases from J, with 14 bases in between. This CDR3 has 14 residues. Germline CDR1 and CDR2: SGHAT and FQDESV (reference sequence). The CDR3 DNA sequence: TGTGCCAGCAGCGTTGAATTAGGGATCACTGAAGCTTTCTTT. Protein sequence: CASSVELGITEAFF.

This clonotype was counted at least ten times. The CDR3 nucleotides read TGTGCCACCAGCAGAGGAAGGGATCAGAACACTGAAGCTTTCTTT. This gives the protein CATSRGRDQNTEAFF. The chain is built from TRBV15 and TRBJ1-1; D not certain. The CDR3 extends over 15 amino acids. V was clipped by 1 base and J by 1 base, with 10 bases between them. CDR1 and CDR2 from the germline V gene are LNHNV and YYDKDF (reference sequence).

The rearrangement joins TRBV7-2 to TRBJ1-5; a possible D gene is TRBD1 (5 bases). CDR3 length equals 16 residues. Looked up from germline, CDR1 is SGHTA and CDR2 is FQGNSA. V was cut by 3 bases and J by 0 bases, with 12 bases left in between. The CDR3 reads CASSFRAPYSNQPQHF. The CDR3 DNA reads as TGTGCCAGCAGCTTCAGGGCGCCCTATAGCAATCAGCCCCAGCATTTT.

This clonotype was counted many times. This rearrangement joins TRBV7-2 to TRBJ2-5; D remains unclear. The germline V and J ends were trimmed by 0 bases and 0 bases, with 5 bases remaining between them. Germline lookup yields CDR1 SGHTA and CDR2 FQGNSA. CDR3 size: 14 residues. The CDR3 bases are TGTGCCAGCAGCTTAGCATTGTACCAAGAGACCCAGTACTTC. This translates into CASSLALYQETQYF.

This chain links TRBV13 with TRBJ1-2; D ambiguous. Trimming pared 5 bases from V and 2 bases from J, leaving 12 bases between. Germline CDR1 PRHDT, CDR2 FYEKMQ (reference sequence). The CDR3 length is 14 residues. CDR3 sequence (DNA): TGTGCCAGCAGCGCAAGCCAGAGCAACTATGGCTACACCTTC. It codes for CASSASQSNYGYTF.

This chain links TRBV4-3 with TRBJ2-7; D perhaps matches TRBD2 (6 bases). CDR1 and CDR2 (germline): LGHNA, YSLEER. Trimming removed 4 bases from V and 0 bases from J, with 13 bases in between. This CDR3 is built from 15 residues. The CDR3 DNA sequence: TGCGCCAGCAGCCGGGGGGATGGTGGCTCCTACGAGCAGTACTTC. Translation: CASSRGDGGSYEQYF.